Listed here are 8 T cell receptor beta chains from one sample, sequenced in a study of T cells after yellow fever vaccination. Using its own MiXCR run on the 5' RACE reads, TCRdb lists one record per CDR3 protein. The profile shows a few hundred thousand distinct CDR3 sequences, approximately 6% of them singletons. Sequencing was performed on PBMCs, taken 5 days after the yellow fever booster vaccination. These receptors originate from a man younger than 40 who received the YFV17D yellow fever vaccine.

This clonotype was observed many times. The genes are TRBV21-1 and TRBJ2-1; the table's D call TRBD2 went unverified against the DNA. TRBV21-1 counts as a pseudogene. The CDR3 covers 13 residues. Here the CDR3 reads CATRVAESREQFF. The CDR3 DNA follows: TGTGCCACTCGGGTCGCGGAGAGCCGTGAGCAGTTCTTC.

In this sample, this clonotype turned up many times. The rearrangement joins TRBV20-1 to TRBJ2-1; D is possibly TRBD2 (5 bases). The V gene's germline CDR1 is DFQATT and CDR2 SNEGSKA (reference sequence). The V and J ends lost 0 bases and 6 bases respectively, with 15 bases between them. The CDR3 extends over 15 amino acids. Written as DNA, the CDR3 is TGCAGTGCTAGAGATCACCTAGCCCACCCCAATGAGCAGTTCTTC. It codes for CSARDHLAHPNEQFF.

This clonotype came up a few times. Germline is not matched at one junction end, which may reflect a read error. The chain has TRBV20-1 and TRBJ2-4; D tentatively fits TRBD1 or TRBD2 (5 bases each). This CDR3 is 13 amino acids long. Germline assignment: CDR1 DFQATT and CDR2 SNEGSKA (reference sequence). CDR3 residues: CSAREGLKNIQYF. CDR3 nucleotide sequence: TGCAGTGCTCGAGAGGGGCTGAAAAACATTCAGTACTTC.

Many counts were recorded for this clonotype. This chain joins TRBV6-2 or TRBV6-3 and TRBJ1-5; D is unclear. Germline loops: CDR1 MNHEY, CDR2 SVGEGT. V lost 2 bases to trimming and J lost 3 bases, with 11 bases between them. The CDR3 sequence is 15 residues long. The CDR3 region is CASSYGWQDNQPQHF. The CDR3, as DNA: TGTGCCAGCAGTTACGGGTGGCAGGACAATCAGCCCCAGCATTTT.

The J gene is TRBJ1-2, the V gene TRBV5-1, with D possibly matching TRBD1 (5 bases). V shed 4 bases and J shed 6 bases, with 16 bases lying between them. Germline-derived CDR1 and CDR2 are SGHRS and YFSETQ. This CDR3 is 14 amino acids long. This CDR3 reads CASSPVQGPDGYTF. CDR3 coding DNA: TGCGCCAGCAGCCCCGTGCAGGGACCAGATGGCTACACCTTC.

This clonotype was found a few times. This chain connects TRBV2 to TRBJ2-7; D is uncertain. The CDR3 runs 14 residues. V dropped 6 bases and J dropped 0 bases, with 12 bases sitting between them. Germline V CDR1 and CDR2: SNHLY, FYNNEI. The CDR3 sequence is CASREPMGSYEQYF. Written as DNA, the CDR3 is TGTGCCAGCAGGGAACCTATGGGCTCCTACGAGCAGTACTTC.

This sequence joins TRBV3-1 and TRBJ1-4; D unclear. The CDR3 has 14 residues. Germline V gives CDR1 LGHDT, CDR2 YNNKEL (reference sequence). Trimming stripped 1 base from V and 8 bases from J, with 11 bases between. CDR3 coding DNA: TGTGCCAGCAGCCAAGGAGGGATCGGGGAAAAACTGTTTTTT. Its translation: CASSQGGIGEKLFF.

This clonotype was observed at least ten times. This sequence joins TRBV29-1 and TRBJ1-1; a possible D gene is TRBD1 (5 bases). Trimming pared 3 bases from V and 4 bases from J, leaving 15 bases between. This CDR3 contains 14 residues. CDR1 is SQVTM and CDR2 is ANQGSEA in the germline V gene. The CDR3 DNA is TGCAGCGTTGAGGAGGCAGGGCGAGCCACTGAAGCTTTCTTT. It specifies CSVEEAGRATEAFF.